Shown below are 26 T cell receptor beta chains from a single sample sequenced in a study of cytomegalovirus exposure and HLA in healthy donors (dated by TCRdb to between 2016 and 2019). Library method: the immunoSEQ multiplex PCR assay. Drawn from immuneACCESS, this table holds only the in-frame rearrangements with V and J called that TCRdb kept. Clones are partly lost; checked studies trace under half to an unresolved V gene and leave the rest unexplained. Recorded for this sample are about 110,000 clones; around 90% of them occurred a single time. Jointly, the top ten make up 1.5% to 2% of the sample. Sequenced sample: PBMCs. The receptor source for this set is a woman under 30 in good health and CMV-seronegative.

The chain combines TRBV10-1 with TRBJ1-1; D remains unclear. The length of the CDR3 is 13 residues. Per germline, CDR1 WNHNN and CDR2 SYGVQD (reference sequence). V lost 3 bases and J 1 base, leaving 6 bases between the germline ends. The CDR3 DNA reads TGCGCCAGCAGTGAATGGGCGAACACTGAAGCTTTCTTT. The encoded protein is CASSEWANTEAFF.

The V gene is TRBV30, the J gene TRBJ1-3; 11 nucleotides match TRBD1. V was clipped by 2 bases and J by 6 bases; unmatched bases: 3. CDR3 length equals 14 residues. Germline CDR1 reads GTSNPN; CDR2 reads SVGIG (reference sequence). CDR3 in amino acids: CAWSPGQGANTIYF. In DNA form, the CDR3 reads TGTGCCTGGAGTCCAGGACAGGGGGCAAACACCATATATTTT.

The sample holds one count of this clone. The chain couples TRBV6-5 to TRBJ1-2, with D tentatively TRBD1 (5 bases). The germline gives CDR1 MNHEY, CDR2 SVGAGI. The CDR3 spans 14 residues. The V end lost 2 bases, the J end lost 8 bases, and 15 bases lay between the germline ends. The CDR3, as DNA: TGTGCCAGCAGTTACGCCCAGGGAAGAAGGGGCTACACCTTC. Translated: CASSYAQGRRGYTF.

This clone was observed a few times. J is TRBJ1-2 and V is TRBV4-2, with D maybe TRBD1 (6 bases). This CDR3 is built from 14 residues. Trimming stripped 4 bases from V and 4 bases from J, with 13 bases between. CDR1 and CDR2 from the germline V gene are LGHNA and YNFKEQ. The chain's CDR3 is CASSPTTGFYGYTF. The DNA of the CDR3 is TGTGCCAGCAGCCCAACAACAGGGTTCTATGGCTACACCTTC.

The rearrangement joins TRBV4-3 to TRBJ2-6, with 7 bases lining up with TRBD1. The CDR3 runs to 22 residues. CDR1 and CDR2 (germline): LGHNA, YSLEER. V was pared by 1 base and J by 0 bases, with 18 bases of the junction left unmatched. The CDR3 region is CASSQVHLGQYPIYSGANVLTF. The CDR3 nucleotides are TGCGCCAGCAGCCAAGTCCACCTGGGACAGTACCCTATCTACTCTGGGGCCAACGTCCTGACTTTC.

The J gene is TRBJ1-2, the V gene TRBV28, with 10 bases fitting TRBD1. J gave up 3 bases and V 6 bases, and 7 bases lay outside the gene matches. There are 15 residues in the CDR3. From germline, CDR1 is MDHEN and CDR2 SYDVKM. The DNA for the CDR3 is TGTGCCAGCAGACAGACAGGGGGCACGGACTATGGCTACACCTTC. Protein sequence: CASRQTGGTDYGYTF.

CDR3 in DNA: TGTGCCAGCAGTGAACGATGGGAAGGGGGGGCCCGCAGACTTGAAGCTTTCTTT. It specifies CASSERWEGGARRLEAFF. The V gene is TRBV6-1, the J gene TRBJ1-1, with D perhaps TRBD1 (6 bases). The CDR3 has 18 amino acids. CDR1 MNHNS and CDR2 SASEGT come from the germline V gene. Trimming took 2 bases from V and 7 from J, leaving 26 bases between them.

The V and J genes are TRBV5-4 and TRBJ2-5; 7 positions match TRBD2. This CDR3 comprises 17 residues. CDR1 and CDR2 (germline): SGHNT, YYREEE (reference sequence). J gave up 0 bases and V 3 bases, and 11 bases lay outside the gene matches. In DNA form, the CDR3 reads TGTGCCAGCAGCTATGGGGGGGTAGCGATAAACCAAGAGACCCAGTACTTC. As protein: CASSYGGVAINQETQYF.

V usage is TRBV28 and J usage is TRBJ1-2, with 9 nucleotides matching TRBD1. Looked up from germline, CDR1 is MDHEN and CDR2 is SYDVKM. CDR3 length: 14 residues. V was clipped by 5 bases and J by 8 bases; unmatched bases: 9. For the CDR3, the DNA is TGTGCCAGCAGTAACACAGACAGGGGGGGCGGCTACACCTTC. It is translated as CASSNTDRGGGYTF.

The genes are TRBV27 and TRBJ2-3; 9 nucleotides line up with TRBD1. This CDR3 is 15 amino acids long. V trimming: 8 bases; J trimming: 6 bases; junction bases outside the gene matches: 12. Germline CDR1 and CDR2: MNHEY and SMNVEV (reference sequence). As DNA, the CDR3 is TGTGCCAGCGGCGAACCGGGACAGGGCTTCGATACGCAGTATTTT. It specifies CASGEPGQGFDTQYF.

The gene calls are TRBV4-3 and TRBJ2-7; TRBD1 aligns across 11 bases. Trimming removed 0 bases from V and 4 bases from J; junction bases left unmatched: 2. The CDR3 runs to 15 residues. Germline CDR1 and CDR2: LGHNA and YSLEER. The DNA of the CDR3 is TGCGCCAGCAGCCAAGACTGGGACAGGGGGTACGAGCAGTACTTC. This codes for CASSQDWDRGYEQYF.

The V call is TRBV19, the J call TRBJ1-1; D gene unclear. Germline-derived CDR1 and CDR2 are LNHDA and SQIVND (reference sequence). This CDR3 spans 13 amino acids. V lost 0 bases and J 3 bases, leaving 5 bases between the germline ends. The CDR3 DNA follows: TGTGCCAGTAGTATAGATTGGCACACTGAAGCTTTCTTT. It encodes CASSIDWHTEAFF.

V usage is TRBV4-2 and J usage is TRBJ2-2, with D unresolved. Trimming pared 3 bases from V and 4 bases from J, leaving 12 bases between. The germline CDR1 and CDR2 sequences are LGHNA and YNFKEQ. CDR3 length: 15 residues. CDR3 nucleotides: TGTGCCAGCAGCCATCTCGACAAAATCACCGGGGAGCTGTTTTTT. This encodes CASSHLDKITGELFF.

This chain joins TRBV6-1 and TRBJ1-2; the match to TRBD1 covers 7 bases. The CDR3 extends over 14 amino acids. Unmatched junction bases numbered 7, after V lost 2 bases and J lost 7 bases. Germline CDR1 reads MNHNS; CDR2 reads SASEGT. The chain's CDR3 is CASSERAGGGGYTF. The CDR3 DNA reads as TGTGCCAGCAGTGAAAGGGCAGGGGGTGGTGGCTACACCTTC.

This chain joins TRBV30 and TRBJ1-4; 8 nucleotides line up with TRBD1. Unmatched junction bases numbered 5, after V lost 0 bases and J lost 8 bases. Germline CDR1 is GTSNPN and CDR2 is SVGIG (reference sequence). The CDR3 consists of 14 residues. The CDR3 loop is CAWSVGQVGEKLFF. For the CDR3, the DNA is TGTGCCTGGAGTGTGGGACAGGTTGGCGAAAAACTGTTTTTT. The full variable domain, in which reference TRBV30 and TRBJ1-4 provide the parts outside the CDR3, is SQTIHQWPATLVQPVGSPLSLECTVEGTSNPNLYWYRQAAGRGLQLLFYSVGIGQISSEVPQNLSASRPQDRQFILSSKKLLLSDSGFYLCAWSVGQVGEKLFFGSGTQLSVL.

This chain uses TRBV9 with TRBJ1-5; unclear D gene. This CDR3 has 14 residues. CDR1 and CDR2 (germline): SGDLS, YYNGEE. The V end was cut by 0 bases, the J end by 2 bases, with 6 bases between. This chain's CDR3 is CASSVGSGNQPQHF. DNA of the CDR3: TGTGCCAGCAGCGTAGGGTCAGGCAATCAGCCCCAGCATTTT.

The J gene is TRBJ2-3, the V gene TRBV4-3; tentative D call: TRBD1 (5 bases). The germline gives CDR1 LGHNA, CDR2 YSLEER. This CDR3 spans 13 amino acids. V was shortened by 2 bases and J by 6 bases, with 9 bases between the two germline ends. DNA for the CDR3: TGCGCCAGCAGCCAACAGGGCCTGGATACGCAGTATTTT. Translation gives CASSQQGLDTQYF.

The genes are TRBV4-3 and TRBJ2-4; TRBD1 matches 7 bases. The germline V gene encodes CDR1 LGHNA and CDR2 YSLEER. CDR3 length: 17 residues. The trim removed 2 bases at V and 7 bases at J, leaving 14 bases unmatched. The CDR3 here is CASSQRNDRARGNIQYF. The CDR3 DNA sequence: TGCGCCAGCAGCCAACGTAATGACAGGGCGAGAGGGAACATTCAGTACTTC.

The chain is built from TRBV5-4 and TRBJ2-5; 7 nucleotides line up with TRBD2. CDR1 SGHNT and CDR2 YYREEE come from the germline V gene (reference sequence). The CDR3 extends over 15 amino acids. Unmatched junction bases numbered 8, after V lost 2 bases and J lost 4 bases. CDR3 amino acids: CASSFGGGWGETQYF. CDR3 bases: TGTGCCAGCAGCTTCGGGGGAGGGTGGGGAGAGACCCAGTACTTC.

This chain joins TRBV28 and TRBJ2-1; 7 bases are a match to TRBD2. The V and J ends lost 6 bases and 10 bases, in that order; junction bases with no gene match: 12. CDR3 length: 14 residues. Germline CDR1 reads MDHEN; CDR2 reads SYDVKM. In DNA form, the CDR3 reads TGTGCCAGCAGCGAGCTACTAGCGACCCAAGAGCAGTTCTTC. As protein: CASSELLATQEQFF.

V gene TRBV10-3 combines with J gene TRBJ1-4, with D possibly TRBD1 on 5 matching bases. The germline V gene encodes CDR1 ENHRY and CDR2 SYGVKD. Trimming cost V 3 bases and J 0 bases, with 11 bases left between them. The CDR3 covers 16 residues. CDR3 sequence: CAISDPDTATNEKLFF. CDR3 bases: TGTGCCATCAGTGACCCGGACACAGCAACTAATGAAAAACTGTTTTTT.

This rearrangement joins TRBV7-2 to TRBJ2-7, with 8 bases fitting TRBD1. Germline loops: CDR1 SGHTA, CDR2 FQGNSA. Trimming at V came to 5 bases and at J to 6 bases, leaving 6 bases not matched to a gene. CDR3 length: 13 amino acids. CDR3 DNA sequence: TGTGCCAGCAGCCCACGGACAGGGAGCGAGCAGTACTTC. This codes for CASSPRTGSEQYF.

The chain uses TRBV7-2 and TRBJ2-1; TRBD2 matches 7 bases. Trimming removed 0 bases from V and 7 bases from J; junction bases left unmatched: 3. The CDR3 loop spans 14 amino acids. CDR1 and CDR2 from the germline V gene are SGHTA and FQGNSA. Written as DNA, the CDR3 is TGTGCCAGCAGCTTAGCCGGGACTAAAAATGAGCAGTTCTTC. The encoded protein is CASSLAGTKNEQFF.

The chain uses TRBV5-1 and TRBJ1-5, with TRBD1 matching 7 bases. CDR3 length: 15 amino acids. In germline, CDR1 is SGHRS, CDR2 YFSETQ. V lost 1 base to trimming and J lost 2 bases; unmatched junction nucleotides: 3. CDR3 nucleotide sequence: TGCGCCAGCAGCTTGACAGGGGTCGGCAATCAGCCCCAGCATTTT. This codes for CASSLTGVGNQPQHF. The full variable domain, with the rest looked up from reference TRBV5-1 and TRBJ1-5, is KAGVTQTPRYLIKTRGQQVTLSCSPISGHRSVSWYQQTPGQGLQFLFEYFSETQRNKGNFPGRFSGRQFSNSRSEMNVSTLELGDSALYLCASSLTGVGNQPQHFGDGTRLSIL.

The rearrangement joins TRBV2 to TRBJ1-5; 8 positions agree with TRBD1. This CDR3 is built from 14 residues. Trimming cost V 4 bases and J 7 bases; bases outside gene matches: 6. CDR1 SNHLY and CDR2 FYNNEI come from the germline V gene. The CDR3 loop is CASSVGTGGQPQHF. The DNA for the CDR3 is TGTGCCAGCAGTGTCGGGACAGGAGGCCAGCCCCAGCATTTT.

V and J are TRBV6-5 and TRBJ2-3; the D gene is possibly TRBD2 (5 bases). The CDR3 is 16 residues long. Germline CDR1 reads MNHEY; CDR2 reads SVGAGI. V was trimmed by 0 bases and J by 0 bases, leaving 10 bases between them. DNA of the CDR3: TGTGCCAGCAGTTACTCGTCGGACTTTAGCACAGATACGCAGTATTTT. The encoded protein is CASSYSSDFSTDTQYF.